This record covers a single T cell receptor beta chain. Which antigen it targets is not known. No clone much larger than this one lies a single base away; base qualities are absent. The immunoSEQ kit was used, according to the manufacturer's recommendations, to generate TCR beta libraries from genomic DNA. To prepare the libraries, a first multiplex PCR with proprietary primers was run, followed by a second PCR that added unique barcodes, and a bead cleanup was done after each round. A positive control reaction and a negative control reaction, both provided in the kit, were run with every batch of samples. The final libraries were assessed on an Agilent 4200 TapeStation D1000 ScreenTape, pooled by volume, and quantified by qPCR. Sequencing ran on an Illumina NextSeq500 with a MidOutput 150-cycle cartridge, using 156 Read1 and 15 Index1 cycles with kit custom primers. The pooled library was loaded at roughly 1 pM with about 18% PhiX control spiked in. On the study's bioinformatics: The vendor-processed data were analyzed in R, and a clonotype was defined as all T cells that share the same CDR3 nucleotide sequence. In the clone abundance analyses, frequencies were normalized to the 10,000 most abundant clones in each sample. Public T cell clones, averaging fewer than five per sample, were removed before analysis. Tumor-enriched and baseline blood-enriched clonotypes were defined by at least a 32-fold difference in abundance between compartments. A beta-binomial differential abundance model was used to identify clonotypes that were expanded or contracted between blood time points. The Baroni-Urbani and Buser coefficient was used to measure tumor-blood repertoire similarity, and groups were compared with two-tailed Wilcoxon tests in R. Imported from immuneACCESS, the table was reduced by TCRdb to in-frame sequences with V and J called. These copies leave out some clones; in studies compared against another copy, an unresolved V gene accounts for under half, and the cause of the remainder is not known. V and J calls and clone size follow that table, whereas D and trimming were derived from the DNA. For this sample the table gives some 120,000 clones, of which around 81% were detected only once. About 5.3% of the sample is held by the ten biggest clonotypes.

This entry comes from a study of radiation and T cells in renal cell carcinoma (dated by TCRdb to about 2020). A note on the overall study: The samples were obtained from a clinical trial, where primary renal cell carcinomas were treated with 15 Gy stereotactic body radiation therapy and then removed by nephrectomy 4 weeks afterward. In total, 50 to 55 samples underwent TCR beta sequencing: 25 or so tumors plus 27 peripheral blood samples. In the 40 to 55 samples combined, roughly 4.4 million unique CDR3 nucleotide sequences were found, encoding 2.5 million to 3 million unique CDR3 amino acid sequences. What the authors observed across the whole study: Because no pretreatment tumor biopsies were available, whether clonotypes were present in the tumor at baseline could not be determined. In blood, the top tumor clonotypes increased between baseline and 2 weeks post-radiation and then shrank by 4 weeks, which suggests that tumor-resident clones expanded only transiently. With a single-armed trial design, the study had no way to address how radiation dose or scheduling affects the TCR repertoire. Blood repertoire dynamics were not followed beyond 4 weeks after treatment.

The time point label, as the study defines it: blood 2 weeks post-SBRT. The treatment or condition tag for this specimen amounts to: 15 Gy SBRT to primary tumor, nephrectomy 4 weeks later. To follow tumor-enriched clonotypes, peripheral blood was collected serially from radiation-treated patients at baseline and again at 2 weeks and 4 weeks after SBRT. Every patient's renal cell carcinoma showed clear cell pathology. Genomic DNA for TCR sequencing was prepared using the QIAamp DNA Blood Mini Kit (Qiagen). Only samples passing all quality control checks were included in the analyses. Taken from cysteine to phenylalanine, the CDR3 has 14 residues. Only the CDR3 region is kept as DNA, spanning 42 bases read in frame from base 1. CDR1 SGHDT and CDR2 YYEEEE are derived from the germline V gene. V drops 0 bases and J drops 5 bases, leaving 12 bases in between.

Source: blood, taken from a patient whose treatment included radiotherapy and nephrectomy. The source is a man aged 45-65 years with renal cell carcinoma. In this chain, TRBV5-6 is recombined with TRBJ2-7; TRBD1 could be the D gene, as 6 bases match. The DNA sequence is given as TGTGCCAGCAGCTTGGTGGCAGGGGTACACGAGCAGTACTTC. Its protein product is CASSLVAGVHEQYF.